Each of the 3 T cell receptor beta chains below was sequenced from the same sample in a study of circulating tumor DNA in untreated peripheral T-cell lymphoma (dated by TCRdb to 2020 to 2023). Libraries were prepared through the immunoSEQ multiplex PCR assay. Drawn from immuneACCESS, this table holds only the in-frame rearrangements with V and J called that TCRdb kept. Clones are partly lost; checked studies trace under half to an unresolved V gene and leave the rest unexplained. Across this sample there are some 10,000 clones, with about 80% seen only once. In total, the top ten clones hold roughly 30% of the sample. The sample was tumor tissue. All receptors derive from a human donor with peripheral T-cell lymphoma.

A few counts support this clone. V is TRBV1 and J is TRBJ1-4; the D segment call TRBD1 is taken from the table without a DNA check. TRBV1 is designated a pseudogene. The CDR3 runs 14 residues. CDR3 in amino acids: CASSRDRDNEKLFF. For the CDR3, the DNA is TGCGCCAGCAGTCGGGACAGGGATAATGAAAAACTGTTTTTT.

Written as DNA, the CDR3 is TGCGCCAGCAGCCTCGGAGGACGGCCGGGGAATGAAAAACTGTTTTTT. As protein: CASSLGGRPGNEKLFF. This chain uses TRBV5-1 with TRBJ1-4, with D hard to call. The germline V gene has CDR1 SGHRS and CDR2 YFSETQ. V lost 4 bases to trimming and J lost 5 bases, with 18 bases between them. This CDR3 has 16 residues.

The rearrangement joins TRBV7-5 to TRBJ2-1; the table names TRBD2, a call not compared with the DNA. TRBV7-5 is termed a pseudogene. This CDR3 comprises 16 residues. Here the CDR3 reads CASSQQRGNLYNEQFF. Written as DNA, the CDR3 is TGTGCCAGCAGCCAGCAGCGGGGCAACTTATACAATGAGCAGTTCTTC.